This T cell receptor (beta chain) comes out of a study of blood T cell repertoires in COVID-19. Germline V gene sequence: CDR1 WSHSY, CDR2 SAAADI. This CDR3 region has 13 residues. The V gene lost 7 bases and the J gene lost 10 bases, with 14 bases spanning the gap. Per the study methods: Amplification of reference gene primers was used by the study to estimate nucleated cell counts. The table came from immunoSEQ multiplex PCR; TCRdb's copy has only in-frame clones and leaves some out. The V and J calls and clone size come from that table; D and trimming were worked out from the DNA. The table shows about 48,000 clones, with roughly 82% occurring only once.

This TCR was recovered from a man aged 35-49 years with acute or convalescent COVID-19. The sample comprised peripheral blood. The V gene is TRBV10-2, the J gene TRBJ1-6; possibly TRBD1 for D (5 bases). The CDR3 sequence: CASMTVGRSPLHF. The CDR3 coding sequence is TGCGCCAGCATGACAGTGGGTCGATCACCCCTCCACTTT.